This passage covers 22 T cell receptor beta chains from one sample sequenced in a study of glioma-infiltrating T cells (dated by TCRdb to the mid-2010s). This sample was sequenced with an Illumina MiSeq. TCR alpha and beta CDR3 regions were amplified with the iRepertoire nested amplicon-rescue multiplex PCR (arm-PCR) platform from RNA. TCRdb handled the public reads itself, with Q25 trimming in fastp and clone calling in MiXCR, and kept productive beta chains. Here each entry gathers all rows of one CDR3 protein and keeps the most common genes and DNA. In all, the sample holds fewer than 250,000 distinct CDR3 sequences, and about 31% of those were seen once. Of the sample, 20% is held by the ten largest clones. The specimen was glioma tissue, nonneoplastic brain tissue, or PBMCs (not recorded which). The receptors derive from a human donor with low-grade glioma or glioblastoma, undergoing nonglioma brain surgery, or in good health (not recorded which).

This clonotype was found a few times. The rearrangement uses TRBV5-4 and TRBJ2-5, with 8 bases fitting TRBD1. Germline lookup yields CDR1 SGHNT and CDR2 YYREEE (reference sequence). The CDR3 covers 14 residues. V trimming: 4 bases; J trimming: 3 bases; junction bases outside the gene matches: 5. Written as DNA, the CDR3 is TGTGCCAGCAGCCACCAGGACAGGGAAGAGACCCAGTACTTC. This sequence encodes CASSHQDREETQYF.

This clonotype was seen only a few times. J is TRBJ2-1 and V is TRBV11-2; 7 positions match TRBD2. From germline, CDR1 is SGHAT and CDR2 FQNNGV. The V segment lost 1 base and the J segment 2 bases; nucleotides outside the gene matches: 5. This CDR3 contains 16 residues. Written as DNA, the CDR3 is TGTGCCAGCAGCTTAGGCGGGAGAGGCACCTACAATGAGCAGTTCTTC. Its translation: CASSLGGRGTYNEQFF.

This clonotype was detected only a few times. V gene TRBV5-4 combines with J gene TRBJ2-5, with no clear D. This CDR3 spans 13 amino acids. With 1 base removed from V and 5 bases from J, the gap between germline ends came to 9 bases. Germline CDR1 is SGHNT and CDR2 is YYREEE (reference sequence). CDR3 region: CASSLPLLETQYF. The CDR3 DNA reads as TGTGCCAGCAGCTTGCCCCTCCTGGAGACCCAGTACTTC.

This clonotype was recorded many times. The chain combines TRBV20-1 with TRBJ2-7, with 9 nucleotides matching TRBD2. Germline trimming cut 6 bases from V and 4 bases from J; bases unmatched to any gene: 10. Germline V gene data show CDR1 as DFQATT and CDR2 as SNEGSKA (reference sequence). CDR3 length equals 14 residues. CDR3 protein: CSARLPSGKYEQYF. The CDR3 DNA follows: TGCAGTGCAAGACTCCCTAGCGGGAAGTACGAGCAGTACTTC.

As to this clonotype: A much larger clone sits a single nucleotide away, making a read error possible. CDR3 region: CAGSRGGLEQFF. CDR3 nucleotide sequence: TGTGCCGGCAGCCGGGGGGGGCTTGAGCAGTTCTTC. The chain has TRBV3-1 and TRBJ2-1, with 8 bases matching TRBD2. The V gene's germline CDR1 is LGHDT and CDR2 YNNKEL (reference sequence). The CDR3 covers 12 residues.

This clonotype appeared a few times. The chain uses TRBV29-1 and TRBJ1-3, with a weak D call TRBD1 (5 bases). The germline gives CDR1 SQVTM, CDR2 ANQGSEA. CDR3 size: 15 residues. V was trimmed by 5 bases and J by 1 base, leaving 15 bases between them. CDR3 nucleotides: TGCAGCGTTTCCAGACAGATTGGATCTGGAAACACCATATATTTT. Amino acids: CSVSRQIGSGNTIYF.

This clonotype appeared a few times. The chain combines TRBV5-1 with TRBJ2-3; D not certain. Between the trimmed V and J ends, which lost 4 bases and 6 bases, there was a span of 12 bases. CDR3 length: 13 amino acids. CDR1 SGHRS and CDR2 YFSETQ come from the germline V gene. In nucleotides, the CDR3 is TGCGCCAGCAGCCCCGGATCCTACGATACGCAGTATTTT. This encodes CASSPGSYDTQYF.

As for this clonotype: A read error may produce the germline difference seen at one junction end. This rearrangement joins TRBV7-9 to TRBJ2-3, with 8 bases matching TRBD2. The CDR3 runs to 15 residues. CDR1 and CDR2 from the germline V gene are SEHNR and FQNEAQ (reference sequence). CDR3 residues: CASGRSSGSTDTQYF. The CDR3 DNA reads TGTGCCAGCGGCCGTTCTAGCGGGTCCACAGATACGCAGTACTTT.

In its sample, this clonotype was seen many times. The CDR3 nucleotides are TGCAGCGTTGAAGTCGCGGGGTACGAGCAGTACTTC. Encoded protein: CSVEVAGYEQYF. This sequence joins TRBV29-1 and TRBJ2-7, with D perhaps TRBD2 (6 bases). Trimming took off 1 base at V and 4 bases at J, with 8 bases between the two ends. This CDR3 region has 12 residues. Per the germline V gene, CDR1 is SQVTM and CDR2 is ANQGSEA.

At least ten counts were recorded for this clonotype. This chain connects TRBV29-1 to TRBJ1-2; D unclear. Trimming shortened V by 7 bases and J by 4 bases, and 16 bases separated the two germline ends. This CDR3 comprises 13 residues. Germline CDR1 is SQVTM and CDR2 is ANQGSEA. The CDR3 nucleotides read TGCAGCGCCGGGGAGGGCCGGGCCTATGGCTACACCTTC. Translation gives CSAGEGRAYGYTF.

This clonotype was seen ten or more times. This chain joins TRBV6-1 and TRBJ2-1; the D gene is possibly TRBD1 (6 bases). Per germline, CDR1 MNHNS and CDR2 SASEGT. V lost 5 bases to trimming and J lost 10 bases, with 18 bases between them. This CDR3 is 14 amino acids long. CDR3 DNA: TGTGCCAGCAGTCCCGAAACGTACAGGGACGAGCAGTTCTTC. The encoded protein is CASSPETYRDEQFF.

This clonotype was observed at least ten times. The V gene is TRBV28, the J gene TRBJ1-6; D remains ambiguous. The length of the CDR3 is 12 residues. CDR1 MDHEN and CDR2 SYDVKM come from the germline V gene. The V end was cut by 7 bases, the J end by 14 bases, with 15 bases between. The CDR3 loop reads CASTEDEFALHF. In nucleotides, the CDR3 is TGTGCCAGCACCGAGGACGAATTCGCCCTCCACTTT. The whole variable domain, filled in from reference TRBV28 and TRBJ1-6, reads DVKVTQSSRYLVKRTGEKVFLECVQDMDHENMFWYRQDPGLGLRLIYFSYDVKMKEKGDIPEGYSVSREKKERFSLILESASTNQTSMYLCASTEDEFALHFGNGTRLTVT.

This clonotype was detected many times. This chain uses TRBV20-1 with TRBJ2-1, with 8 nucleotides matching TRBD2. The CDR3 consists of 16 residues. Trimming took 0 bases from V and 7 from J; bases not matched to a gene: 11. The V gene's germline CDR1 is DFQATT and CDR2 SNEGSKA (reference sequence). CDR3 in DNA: TGCAGTGCTAGAGATAGCGGGGAAATTATGATAAATGAGCAGTTCTTC. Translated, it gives CSARDSGEIMINEQFF.

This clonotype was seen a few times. The CDR3 protein is CASSPGLAGEQYF. CDR3 DNA sequence: TGTGCCAGCAGCCCGGGACTAGCAGGCGAGCAGTACTTC. This rearrangement joins TRBV3-1 to TRBJ2-7; 9 nucleotides line up with TRBD2. Trimming took 4 bases from V and 6 from J; bases not matched to a gene: 4. The CDR3 is 13 residues long. CDR1 LGHDT and CDR2 YNNKEL come from the germline V gene (reference sequence).

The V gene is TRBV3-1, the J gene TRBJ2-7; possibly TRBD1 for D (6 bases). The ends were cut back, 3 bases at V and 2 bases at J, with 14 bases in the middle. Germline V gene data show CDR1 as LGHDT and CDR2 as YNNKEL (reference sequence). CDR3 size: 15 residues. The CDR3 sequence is CASSHGYREPYEQYF. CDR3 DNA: TGTGCCAGCAGCCATGGATACAGGGAGCCCTACGAGCAGTACTTC.

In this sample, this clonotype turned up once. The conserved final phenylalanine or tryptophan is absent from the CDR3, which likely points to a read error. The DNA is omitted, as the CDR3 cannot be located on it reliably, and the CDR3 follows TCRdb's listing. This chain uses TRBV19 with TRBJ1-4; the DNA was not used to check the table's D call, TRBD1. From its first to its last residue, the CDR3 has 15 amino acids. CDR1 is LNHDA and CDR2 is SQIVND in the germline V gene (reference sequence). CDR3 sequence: CASSTNRVLMKNCFL.

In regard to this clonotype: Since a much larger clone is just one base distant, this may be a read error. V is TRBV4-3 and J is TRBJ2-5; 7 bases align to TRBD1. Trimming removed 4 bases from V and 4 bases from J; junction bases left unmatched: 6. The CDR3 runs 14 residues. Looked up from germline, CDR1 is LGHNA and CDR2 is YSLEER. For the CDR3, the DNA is TGCGCCAGCAGCCTCCCTGACAGGGTAGAGACCCAGTACTTC. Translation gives CASSLPDRVETQYF.

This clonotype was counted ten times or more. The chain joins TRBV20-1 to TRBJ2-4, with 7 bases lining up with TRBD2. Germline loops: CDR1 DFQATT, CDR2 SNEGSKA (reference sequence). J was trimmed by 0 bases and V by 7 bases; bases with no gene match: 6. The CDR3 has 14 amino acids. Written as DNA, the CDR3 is TGCAGTGGGGGGGGGGGGTCAGCCAAAAACATTCAGTACTTC. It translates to CSGGGGSAKNIQYF.

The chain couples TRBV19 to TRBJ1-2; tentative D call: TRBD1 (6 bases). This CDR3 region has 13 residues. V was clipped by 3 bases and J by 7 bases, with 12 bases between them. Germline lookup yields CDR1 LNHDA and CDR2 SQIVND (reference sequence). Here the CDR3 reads CASSISQGGGYTF. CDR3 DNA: TGTGCCAGTAGTATCTCACAGGGTGGTGGCTACACCTTC.

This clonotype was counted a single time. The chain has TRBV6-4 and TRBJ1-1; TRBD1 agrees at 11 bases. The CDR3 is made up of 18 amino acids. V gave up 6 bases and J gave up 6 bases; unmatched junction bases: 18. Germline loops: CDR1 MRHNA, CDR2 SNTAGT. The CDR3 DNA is TGTGCCAGCAGCGCCGGGACAGGGGGGGCAGGCATCGTCGCTGAAGCTTTCTTT. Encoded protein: CASSAGTGGAGIVAEAFF.

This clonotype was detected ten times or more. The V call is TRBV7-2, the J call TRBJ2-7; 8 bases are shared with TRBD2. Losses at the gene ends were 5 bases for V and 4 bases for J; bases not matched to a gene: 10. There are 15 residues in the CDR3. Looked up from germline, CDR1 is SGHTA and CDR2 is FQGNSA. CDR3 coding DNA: TGTGCCAGCAGCCGCGTAGCGGGAACCGGTTACGAGCAGTACTTC. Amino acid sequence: CASSRVAGTGYEQYF.

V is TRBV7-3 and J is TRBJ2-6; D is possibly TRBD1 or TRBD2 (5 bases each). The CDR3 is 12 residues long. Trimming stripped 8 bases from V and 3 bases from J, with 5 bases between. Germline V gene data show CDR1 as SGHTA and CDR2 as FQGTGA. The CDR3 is CASGGGANVLTF. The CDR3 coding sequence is TGTGCCAGCGGGGGTGGGGCCAACGTCCTGACTTTC.